A single T cell receptor (beta chain) is shown here with its context. This clonotype was counted between two and nine times. This receptor's antigen is unknown. The junction and the germline gene differ at one end; a read error may be behind it. The sample was run on an Illumina NovaSeq 6000. cDNA libraries for TCRalpha and TCRbeta were prepared by 5'RACE using constant-segment primers, with sample barcodes and unique molecular identifiers added. RNA was extracted from every sample with Trizol reagent. The libraries were amplified in two PCR steps, and the second step added a second sample barcode and Illumina TruSeq adapters. Sequencing of the libraries was done on an Illumina NovaSeq, producing 2 x 150 bp paired-end reads. Per the original workflow: With migec v1.2.7, reads were demultiplexed and then collapsed into UMI-guided consensus sequences. Using mixcr v2.1.11, the UMI consensuses were aligned to TRA and TRB V and J templates and assembled into clonotypes. Clonotypes were classified as expanded or contracted when called significant by both edgeR and NoisET, with noise models trained on biological replicates. For edgeR calls, the thresholds were a false discovery rate-adjusted p below 0.01 and a log2 fold-change of 1. As an exploratory analysis of dynamics, max-normalized trajectories of the 1000 most abundant clonotypes were examined by PCA with hierarchical clustering. The CD4 or CD8 phenotype of responding clones was assigned using the separately sequenced CD4+ and CD8+ repertoires. TCRdb reran the public reads through fastp at Q25 and MiXCR, keeping productive beta chains. When rows share a CDR3 protein, they turn into one entry using the most common DNA and genes. The V and J calls come from TCRdb's annotation, not from the publication. The table for this sample lists 50,000 to 70,000 distinct CDR3 sequences; 12% of them were counted only once. Jointly, the top ten make up approximately 26% of the sample.

The sample belongs to a study of T-cell memory formation after mild COVID-19 (dated by TCRdb to the early 2020s). Background for the entire study: TCR sequence clusters from the two donors were largely donor specific. In two donors, T-cell clones that expanded and contracted after mild COVID-19 were followed by sequencing TCRalpha and TCRbeta repertoires longitudinally. The cohort comprised two young, previously healthy adult volunteers, one female and one male. General findings and caveats noted by the study authors: Contracting CD4+ clones appeared mostly in the CM and EM memory subsets, whereas CD8+ clones were enriched in EMRA. The study covered only a couple of mild cases, and larger cohorts including severe cases with pre-infection samples were considered necessary. The second-wave clones that peaked on day 37 were not confirmed to be SARS-CoV-2 specific. The detection of some responding clones in pre-infection memory suggests that pre-existing cross-reactive memory T cells joined the SARS-CoV-2 response. Clones that contracted from day 15 to 85 showed balanced CD4/CD8 phenotypes, whereas a second wave of clones that expanded from day 15 to 37 leaned towards CD4+.

Ficoll-Paque density gradient centrifugation was the method used to isolate PBMCs. This clonotype was sampled from a man between 18 and 29 years old who had mild COVID-19 (a few samples of this study predate the infection). The sample titles of this study are shuffled in the database, so cell type and time point are left out; the donor was told from shared clones. Material: PBMCs or a T cell subset sorted from them (not recorded which).

The DNA sequence follows: TGTGCTAGCAGCTTTGCGGGACAGAGTACCGGGGAGCTGTTTTTT. It specifies CASSFAGQSTGELFF. The rearrangement joined TRBV7-7 to TRBJ2-2; TRBD1 is possibly the D segment (7 matching bases). There are 15 amino acids in the CDR3, from cysteine to phenylalanine inclusive. The sequence is cut down to CDR3 DNA, 45 bases in frame from base 1. From the germline V gene (reference sequence), CDR1 is SSHAT and CDR2 is FNYEAQ.